Presented here are 5 T cell receptor beta chains from one specimen sequenced in a study of cytomegalovirus exposure and HLA in healthy donors. The primer mix had 60 Vbeta and 13 Jbeta primers. Method: immunoSEQ multiplex PCR; TCRdb's copy keeps in-frame clones and lacks some. Here the sample spans some 200,000 clones, around 86% being singletons. Sequenced material: PBMCs. Every receptor here comes from a man aged 40-50 years in good health and CMV-seropositive.

This clone was detected only once. V usage is TRBV5-4 and J usage is TRBJ2-7; maybe TRBD2 (5 bases). Trimming pared 4 bases from V and 6 bases from J, leaving 8 bases between. The CDR3 totals 11 residues. Germline V CDR1 and CDR2: SGHNT, YYREEE (reference sequence). CDR3 DNA sequence: TGTGCCAGCAGCGACTATGGCGAGCAGTACTTC. Translation: CASSDYGEQYF.

This chain links TRBV5-4 with TRBJ2-1; D call uncertain. Trimming shortened V by 8 bases and J by 1 base, and 10 bases separated the two germline ends. This CDR3 has 13 amino acids. Germline V gene data show CDR1 as SGHNT and CDR2 as YYREEE (reference sequence). The CDR3 nucleotides are TGTGCCAGGTCCAGCGCTTCCTACAATGAGCAGTTCTTC. It is translated as CARSSASYNEQFF. Variable domain in full (rest from reference TRBV5-4 and TRBJ2-1): ETGVTQSPTHLIKTRGQQVTLRCSSQSGHNTVSWYQQALGQGPQFIFQYYREEENGRGNFPPRFSGLQFPNYSSELNVNALELDDSALYLCARSSASYNEQFFGPGTRLTVL.

The V gene is TRBV14, the J gene TRBJ2-7; 7 bases fit TRBD2. Unmatched junction bases numbered 6, after V lost 0 bases and J lost 4 bases. There are 15 residues in the CDR3. Germline V gene lookup returns CDR1 SGHDN and CDR2 FVKESK. As DNA, the CDR3 is TGTGCCAGCAGCCAAGATAGGGGAGGGAATTACGAGCAGTACTTC. The encoded protein is CASSQDRGGNYEQYF.

The chain is built from TRBV6-5 and TRBJ2-7; D unclear. The V gene's germline CDR1 is MNHEY and CDR2 SVGAGI. Trimming left V 2 bases short and J 4 bases short, with 9 bases between. This CDR3 comprises 13 residues. The CDR3 coding sequence is TGTGCCAGCAGTTACACAGTTCGGTACGAGCAGTACTTC. The encoded protein is CASSYTVRYEQYF.

The J gene is TRBJ2-2, the V gene TRBV11-3; D uncertain. CDR1 and CDR2 from the germline V gene are SGHNT and YENEEA. The CDR3 runs 14 residues. V lost 3 bases and J lost 4, with 9 bases in between. The CDR3, as DNA: TGTGCCAGCAGCTTCGGCGGCGGCACCGGGGAGCTGTTTTTT. Residues: CASSFGGGTGELFF.